The rows below give T cell receptor beta chains drawn from one sample of a study of blood T cells in healthy people across ages. TCRdb reprocessed the 5' RACE reads with MiXCR, giving one entry per CDR3 protein. The sample contains 2 million or so distinct CDR3 sequences, 49% of which appear only once. Sequencing was performed on blood. These receptors all come from a woman aged 40 to 50 in good health. The CDR3 runs from the conserved cysteine through the conserved F or W. A D gene is named only where the DNA matches it firmly. Clone size is not always given. Where it is, it says once, few, many or a class for expanded clones.

abundance	v_gene	d_gene	j_gene	CDR3aa	CDR3nt
NA	TRBV18	TRBD2	TRBJ2-3	CASSRRLKGGGSTDTQYF	TGTGCCAGCTCAAGACGCCTTAAGGGCGGGGGTAGCACAGATACGCAGTATTTT
few	TRBV20-1	TRBD2	TRBJ2-5	CSAGRDPQETQYF	TGCAGTGCTGGGAGGGACCCCCAAGAGACCCAGTACTTC
NA	TRBV9	NA	TRBJ1-6	CASSVGSRPGASPLHF	TGTGCCAGCAGCGTAGGTTCGAGGCCCGGCGCTTCACCCCTCCACTTT
few	TRBV28	TRBD1	TRBJ2-5	CASSNYGTGGWTQYF	TGTGCCAGCAGTAACTACGGGACAGGTGGTTGGACCCAGTACTTC
NA	TRBV6-5	NA	TRBJ2-7	CASSYSEIPYEQYF	TGTGCCAGCAGTTACTCCGAGATTCCCTACGAGCAGTACTTC
NA	TRBV6-6	NA	TRBJ2-6	CASSYNSGDSGANVLTF	TGTGCCAGCAGTTACAACTCAGGGGACTCTGGGGCCAACGTCCTGACTTTC
NA	TRBV10-2	NA	TRBJ2-7	CASSEGVRSLAVDEQYF	TGCGCCAGCAGTGAGGGGGTCAGGAGCTTAGCGGTGGACGAGCAGTACTTC
NA	TRBV12-3/TRBV12-4	TRBD1	TRBJ1-6	CASTPGQLNSPLHF	TGTGCCAGCACCCCGGGACAGCTTAATTCACCCCTCCACTTT
NA	TRBV11-3	TRBD2	TRBJ2-1	CASSTSGGNSYNEQFF	TGTGCCAGCAGCACCAGCGGGGGCAACTCCTACAATGAGCAGTTCTTC
NA	TRBV20-1	NA	TRBJ2-5	CSALIGQLLQETQYF	TGCAGTGCACTTATAGGACAGCTTCTACAAGAGACCCAGTACTTC
NA	TRBV20-1	TRBD2	TRBJ2-7	CSARLAGAHEQYF	TGCAGTGCTAGACTAGCGGGGGCGCACGAGCAGTACTTC
NA	TRBV28	NA	TRBJ2-4	CASSLRQPRDIQYF	TGTGCCAGCAGCCTGAGACAGCCTCGGGACATTCAGTACTTC
NA	TRBV20-1	NA	TRBJ2-7	CSARRGDGTYEQYF	TGCAGTGCTAGGCGAGGGGACGGTACCTACGAGCAGTACTTC
NA	TRBV7-2	TRBD2	TRBJ2-3	CASSFSGGKTDTQYF	TGTGCCAGCAGCTTTAGCGGGGGGAAGACAGATACGCAGTATTTT
NA	TRBV6-6	NA	TRBJ2-6	CASASFSGANVLTF	TGTGCCAGCGCCTCATTTTCTGGGGCCAACGTCCTGACTTTC
NA	TRBV4-2	NA	TRBJ2-1	CASSQDGTTGSYNEQFF	TGTGCCAGCAGCCAAGATGGGACGACGGGCTCCTACAATGAGCAGTTCTTC
NA	TRBV19	NA	TRBJ1-5	CASSIPQGIQPQHF	TGTGCCAGTAGTATCCCCCAGGGAATTCAGCCCCAGCATTTT
few	TRBV7-9	NA	TRBJ2-1	CATTGSIYNEQFF	TGTGCCACCACGGGGAGTATCTACAATGAGCAGTTCTTC
NA	TRBV20-1	NA	TRBJ2-5	CSARSRDETQYF	TGCAGTGCTAGAAGCAGGGACGAGACCCAGTACTTC
NA	TRBV11-2	TRBD2	TRBJ2-5	CASSLKLAGAGETQYF	TGTGCCAGCAGCTTAAAATTAGCGGGGGCGGGAGAGACCCAGTACTTC
NA	TRBV4-1	TRBD1	TRBJ1-4	CASSHLTGANEKLFF	TGCGCCAGCAGCCACCTTACAGGGGCTAATGAAAAACTGTTTTTT
NA	TRBV20-1	TRBD1	TRBJ1-1	CSATTLGTGVDTEAFF	TGCAGTGCTACAACACTAGGGACAGGGGTAGACACTGAAGCTTTCTTT
NA	TRBV12-3/TRBV12-4	NA	TRBJ2-3	CASYEGHGTDTQYF	TGTGCCAGCTACGAGGGGCACGGCACAGATACGCAGTATTTT
NA	TRBV12-3/TRBV12-4	NA	TRBJ2-1	CASAVNEQFF	TGTGCCAGCGCAGTGAATGAGCAGTTTTTC
many	TRBV6-6	NA	TRBJ2-3	CASSYAFFTDTQYF	TGTGCCAGCAGTTACGCCTTCTTTACAGATACGCAGTATTTT
few	TRBV6-2/TRBV6-3	TRBD1	TRBJ2-7	CASSYQGTAYEQYF	TGTGCCAGCAGTTACCAGGGGACAGCCTACGAGCAGTACTTC
few	TRBV6-4	NA	TRBJ2-6	CASSHRAVGANVLTF	TGTGCCAGCAGTCACAGGGCGGTGGGGGCCAACGTCCTGACTTTC
few	TRBV5-1	NA	TRBJ2-3	CASSIGGLTDTQYF	TGCGCCAGCAGCATCGGGGGGCTCACAGATACGCAGTATTTT
NA	TRBV6-5	NA	TRBJ2-1	CASSNRQAGYNEQFF	TGTGCCAGCAGTAATCGACAGGCGGGGTACAATGAGCAGTTCTTC
few	TRBV24-1	TRBD1	TRBJ2-3	CATSSSGQTTDTQYF	TGTGCCACCAGTTCCTCGGGACAGACCACAGATACGCAGTATTTT
once	TRBV20-1	TRBD2	TRBJ2-4	CSAIMVSGPKNIQYF	TGCAGTGCCATAATGGTTAGCGGGCCCAAAAACATTCAGTACTTC
many	TRBV7-2	TRBD2	TRBJ2-7	CASSFRGDPYEQYF	TGTGCCAGCAGCTTTCGGGGGGACCCCTACGAGCAGTACTTC
NA	TRBV28	NA	TRBJ2-3	CASSLLQQNTDTQYF	TGTGCCAGCAGTCTCCTACAGCAGAACACAGATACGCAGTATTTT
NA	TRBV28	TRBD1	TRBJ1-2	CASSSWGQGTDYGYTF	TGTGCCAGCAGTTCTTGGGGACAGGGAACAGACTATGGCTACACCTTC